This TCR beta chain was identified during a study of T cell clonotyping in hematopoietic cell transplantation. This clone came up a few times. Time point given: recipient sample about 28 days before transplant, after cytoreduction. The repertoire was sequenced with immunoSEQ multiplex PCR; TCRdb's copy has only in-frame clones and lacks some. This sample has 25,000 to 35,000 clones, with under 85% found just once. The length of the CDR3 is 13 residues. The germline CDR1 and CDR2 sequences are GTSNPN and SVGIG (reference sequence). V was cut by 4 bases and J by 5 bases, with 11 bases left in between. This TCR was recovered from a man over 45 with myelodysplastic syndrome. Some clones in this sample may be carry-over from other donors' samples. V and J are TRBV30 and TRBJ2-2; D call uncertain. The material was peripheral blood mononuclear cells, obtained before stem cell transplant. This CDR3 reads CAWKRLMTGELFF. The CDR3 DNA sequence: TGTGCCTGGAAACGGCTAATGACCGGGGAGCTGTTTTTT.